This is a list of T cell receptor beta chains from one sample in a study of blood T cell repertoires in COVID-19. Data came from immunoSEQ multiplex PCR; TCRdb stores just in-frame clones and leaves some out. The sample has around 270,000 clones, approximately 83% seen once; the top ten hold about 4.1%. The sample comprised PBMCs or T cells enriched from blood (not recorded which). The receptors originated from a woman under 40 who had recovered from COVID-19. CDR3s include the opening cysteine and the closing phenylalanine or tryptophan. The order of the fields is D gene, V gene, clone size, CDR3 length, J gene, CDR3 DNA, CDR3 protein. D genes are given only for firm matches. A clone size is listed for some rows: how often the clone was seen (once, few, many), or a class if it is expanded.

>.|TRBV15|.|15|TRBJ2-1
TGTGCCACCAGCCGACACGGGGGGCCAGGAAATGAGCAGTTCTTC
CATSRHGGPGNEQFF
>.|TRBV7-9|.|11|TRBJ2-5
TGTGCCAGCAGCGAGCAAGAGACCCAGTACTTC
CASSEQETQYF
>.|TRBV7-9|.|18|TRBJ1-6
TGTGCCAGCAGCTTAAGTACTTGGGGCCGACGAGATAATTCGCCCCTCCACTTT
CASSLSTWGRRDNSPLHF
>TRBD1|TRBV5-5|.|16|TRBJ1-1
TGTGCCAGCAGCTGGAGCCGGACAGGGGGCCGAACTGAAGCTTTCTTT
CASSWSRTGGRTEAFF
>.|TRBV28|.|16|TRBJ2-7
TGTGCCAGCAGTTCCCCCGGTCGGAGGGCCAGGTACGAGCAGTACTTC
CASSSPGRRARYEQYF
>TRBD2|TRBV10-3|.|14|TRBJ2-1
TGTGCCGTTAGACGGGAGGGCCCTTTCACTGAGCAGTTCTTC
CAVRREGPFTEQFF
>.|TRBV28|.|15|TRBJ2-5
TGTGCCAGCAGTTTGGACTACCGGTACCAAGAGACCCAGTACTTC
CASSLDYRYQETQYF
>TRBD1|TRBV5-1|.|18|TRBJ1-4
TGCGCCAGCAGCTGGACAACTCTTGGCAGGGGGGTCAATGAAAAACTGTTTTTT
CASSWTTLGRGVNEKLFF
>.|TRBV2|.|17|TRBJ2-7
TGTGCCAGCAGTGAAGCCCACAGGGGGGGGCTTCGAGGCGAGCAGTACTTC
CASSEAHRGGLRGEQYF
>TRBD2|TRBV7-6|.|15|TRBJ2-7
TGTGCCAGCAGACCAGAAGGACTAGCCTCCTACGAGCAGTACTTC
CASRPEGLASYEQYF
>.|TRBV12-3/TRBV12-4|.|13|TRBJ1-2
TGTGCCAGCAGTTTCAGGGGTGGTTATGGCTACACCTTC
CASSFRGGYGYTF
>.|TRBV4-2|.|16|TRBJ1-2
TGTGCCAGCAGCCAAGAGGAGGCAGCAGGTCTCTATGGCTACACCTTC
CASSQEEAAGLYGYTF
>TRBD1|TRBV7-8|.|16|TRBJ2-2
TGTGCCAGCAGCCTAGGGACAGGTCTTGATACCGGGGAGCTGTTTTTT
CASSLGTGLDTGELFF
>.|TRBV6-5|once|15|TRBJ2-3
TGTGCCAGCAGTTGGCGGACAACTAGCACAGATACGCAGTATTTT
CASSWRTTSTDTQYF
>.|TRBV7-9|.|13|TRBJ1-1
TGTGCCAGCAGCTTAACAGATCAGGCTGAAGCTTTCTTT
CASSLTDQAEAFF
>.|TRBV7-9|.|15|TRBJ2-3
TGTGCCAGCACTCAGTTCCCGGGACTCACAGATACGCAGTATTTT
CASTQFPGLTDTQYF
>.|TRBV28|.|14|TRBJ1-5
TGTGCCAGCTCGGACACCTATAGCAATCAGCCCCAGCATTTT
CASSDTYSNQPQHF
>.|TRBV6-1|.|18|TRBJ2-3
TGTGCCAGCAGTGAAGGCCTCCCCCGGAGGACTGAGAGAGATACGCAGTATTTT
CASSEGLPRRTERDTQYF
>TRBD2|TRBV3-1/TRBV3-2|.|17|TRBJ2-4
TGTGCCAGCAGCCAAGAGTTCCCTAGCGGGGGCAAAAACATTCAGTACTTC
CASSQEFPSGGKNIQYF
>.|TRBV19|once|14|TRBJ1-2
TGTGCCAGTAGTATAGCGGGGGTTTACTATGGCTACACCTTC
CASSIAGVYYGYTF
>.|TRBV29-1|.|11|TRBJ2-7
TGCAGCGTCGGACTGAAAGACGAGCAGTACTTC
CSVGLKDEQYF
>TRBD1|TRBV27|.|14|TRBJ1-1
TGTGCCAGCAGTGTCGACAGGGAGGAGACTGAAGCTTTCTTT
CASSVDREETEAFF
>TRBD2|TRBV7-9|few|17|TRBJ2-1
TGTGCCAGCAGCTTAGGGGGGGCTAGCGGGACACGGAATGAGCAGTTCTTC
CASSLGGASGTRNEQFF
>.|TRBV19|.|14|TRBJ2-4
TGTGCCAGTAGTATGGTCCAGGACAGAAACATTCAGTACTTC
CASSMVQDRNIQYF
>TRBD2|TRBV28|.|16|TRBJ2-3
TGTGCCAGCAGCCCCGGACTAGCGGCTAGCACAGATACGCAGTATTTT
CASSPGLAASTDTQYF
>TRBD1|TRBV6-4|few|14|TRBJ2-2
TGTGCCAGCAGTTATGGGACAGACACCGGGGAGCTGTTTTTT
CASSYGTDTGELFF
>.|TRBV7-2|.|13|TRBJ2-1
TGTGCCAGCAGCTTAGGGACTACCAATGAGCAGTTCTTC
CASSLGTTNEQFF
>TRBD1|TRBV4-1|.|16|TRBJ2-1
TGCGCCAGCAGCCAACCCGTACAGGGGCGGTACAATGAGCAGTTCTTC
CASSQPVQGRYNEQFF
>TRBD2|TRBV5-1|.|15|TRBJ2-7
TGCGCCAGCAGCTTGGAACGGGGAGGGCTCTACGAGCAGTACTTC
CASSLERGGLYEQYF
>.|TRBV27|many|14|TRBJ1-4
TGTGCCAGCAGCTTCTCAGGGATAAATGAAAAACTGTTTTTT
CASSFSGINEKLFF
>.|TRBV28|.|12|TRBJ1-1
TGTGCCAGCAGTTTGCGCGGGGCTGAAGCTTTCTTT
CASSLRGAEAFF
>TRBD1|TRBV6-4|.|14|TRBJ2-3
TGTGCCAGCAGCGGGACAGGGGAAACAGATACGCAGTATTTT
CASSGTGETDTQYF
>TRBD2|TRBV5-5|once|16|TRBJ2-5
TGTGCCAGCAGCTTGGCCTTAGCGGGAGCTCAGGAGACCCAGTACTTC
CASSLALAGAQETQYF
>.|TRBV12-3/TRBV12-4|once|11|TRBJ1-1
TGTGCCAGCAGTGTACCCGGGGTAGCTTTCTTT
CASSVPGVAFF
>.|TRBV5-6|.|16|TRBJ1-6
TGTGCCAGCAGCTTGGGTGACAGTAACTATAATTCACCCCTCCACTTT
CASSLGDSNYNSPLHF
>.|TRBV4-1|.|16|TRBJ1-2
TGCGCCAGCAGCCAAACTACAGGGCCGAGTAACTATGGCTACACCTTC
CASSQTTGPSNYGYTF
>TRBD1|TRBV28|.|15|TRBJ1-5
TGTGCCAGCAGTCGGGACAGGCCTTCAAATCAGCCCCAGCATTTT
CASSRDRPSNQPQHF
>.|TRBV19|.|18|TRBJ2-3
TGTGCCAGTAGTATAGATCCCCAGGGGAGTTTTGGCGCAGATACGCAGTATTTT
CASSIDPQGSFGADTQYF
>.|TRBV10-1|once|17|TRBJ2-3
TGCGCCAGCAGTGAGTCAAGAGACTCAAAGGCGGTGGATACGCAGTATTTT
CASSESRDSKAVDTQYF
>TRBD1|TRBV7-7|many|15|TRBJ2-7
TGTGCCAGCAGCTTCGGAACAGGGGGCGCCTACGAGCAGTACTTC
CASSFGTGGAYEQYF
>TRBD1|TRBV7-8|.|14|TRBJ1-1
TGTGCCAGCAGCCTCTCCCGGGACAGTTTTGAAGCTTTCTTT
CASSLSRDSFEAFF
>.|TRBV7-2|.|16|TRBJ2-6
TGTGCCAGCAGCTTATTTCAGGGAACTGGGGCCAACGTCCTGACTTTC
CASSLFQGTGANVLTF
>TRBD2|TRBV5-1|.|16|TRBJ2-1
TGCGCCAGCAGCCGTATAGCGGGCGCCGGGGGGAATGAGCAGTTCTTC
CASSRIAGAGGNEQFF
>TRBD2|TRBV4-1|.|16|TRBJ2-3
TGCGCCAGCAGCCCCCTAGCGGGGACTCTGCCAGATACGCAGTATTTT
CASSPLAGTLPDTQYF
>.|TRBV10-1|.|16|TRBJ2-3
TGCGCCAGCAGTGGGGCCGCTCTAGCGCGCACAGATACGCAGTATTTT
CASSGAALARTDTQYF
>.|TRBV7-2|.|13|TRBJ1-2
TGTGCCAGCAGCTTAAGTACTGACTATGGCTACACCTTC
CASSLSTDYGYTF
>.|TRBV11-2|.|13|TRBJ2-7
TGTGCCAGCAGCCCGGGACTGACCTACGAGCAGTACTTC
CASSPGLTYEQYF
>.|TRBV19|.|17|TRBJ1-1
TGTGCCAGTAGTACCACCCCCAGGGATTGGGGTTCGACTGAAGCTTTCTTT
CASSTTPRDWGSTEAFF
>TRBD1|TRBV6-6|.|15|TRBJ1-2
TGTGCCAGCAGTTACCCCGGACAGGTAGTCTATGGCTACACCTTC
CASSYPGQVVYGYTF
>TRBD1|TRBV2|.|15|TRBJ2-2
TGTGCCAGCAGCAGTTTGGACAGGGGCACCGGGGAGCTGTTTTTT
CASSSLDRGTGELFF
>TRBD1|TRBV7-9|.|19|TRBJ1-4
TGTGCCAGCAGCTTTTCCGGGACAGGGGGCCTTCCAACTAATGAAAAACTGTTTTTT
CASSFSGTGGLPTNEKLFF
>.|TRBV4-2|few|19|TRBJ1-5
TGTGCCAGCAGCCAGTCTCAATATTACAGGGCGGCGGCGGAACAGCCCCAGCATTTT
CASSQSQYYRAAAEQPQHF
>TRBD1|TRBV7-9|.|13|TRBJ1-5
TGTGCCAGCGGAGGCACAGGGGATCAGCCCCAGCATTTT
CASGGTGDQPQHF
>TRBD2|TRBV5-1|.|15|TRBJ2-3
TGCGCCAGCGTCGAAGGACTAGCGGTAATTTCTGAGCAGTATTTT
CASVEGLAVISEQYF
>TRBD1|TRBV28|.|16|TRBJ1-2
TGTGCCAGCAGCATTTTAACAGGGGGGAAAGGCTATGGCTACACCTTC
CASSILTGGKGYGYTF